The source of this T cell receptor (beta chain) is a study of CD8+ T cells in alopecia areata (dated by TCRdb to the late 2010s). Regarding the complete study: The treated patients, all with moderate-to-severe alopecia areata, were enrolled in an open-label pilot trial of oral tofacitinib given at 5 to 10 mg twice daily. Tofacitinib was administered for 6 to 18 months, and 6 months of follow-up off drug were then conducted to assess delayed response and recurrence. In treated patients, disease severity was measured using the SALT score, which gives the percentage of scalp surface area affected. The study used high-throughput TCRbeta sequencing to examine T cell clonal expansion in alopecia areata, in both the C3H/HeJ mouse model and human patients. Scalp tissue and sorted CD4+ and CD8+ peripheral blood T cells from patchy and totalis/universalis alopecia areata patients and from healthy controls were covered by human TCRbeta sequencing. Biopsies were taken from tofacitinib-treated patients at baseline and at 4 and 24 weeks of treatment, and a later scalp biopsy was taken in several of the tofacitinib-treated patients. Clonality in the scalp was compared among normal scalp (n=4), patchy alopecia areata scalp (n=8), and alopecia totalis/universalis scalp (n=8). The RNA source kit depended on sample type: the PAXgene miRNA kit for fixed scalp, the miRNeasy kit for PBMCs, and the RNeasy kit for mouse skin. Amplification of TCRbeta CDR3 regions was done by immunoSEQ multiplex PCR using 35 Vbeta forward primers and 13 Jbeta reverse primers. Findings and caveats that apply to the study as a whole: Higher clonality and more expanded CD8+ clones were observed in lesional scalp than in normal scalp, particularly in alopecia totalis/universalis, a finding suggestive of antigenic drive. The treated cohort was small, with a single nonresponder, so links between baseline CD8+ expansion and response need larger studies. With tofacitinib, both scalp clonality and the number of expanded CD8+ clones among the top 100 scalp clones went down significantly. Shared TCR sequences between patients were less evident than in mice, which may be partly attributable to HLA diversity in the patient population. Resident alphabeta T cells in normal human skin are also sequenced, complicating scalp TCR repertoire analysis, unlike mouse skin dominated by gammadelta T cells. During tofacitinib treatment, many expanded lesional clones remained in scalp and blood, and this persistence may partly explain relapse after treatment is stopped.

The treatment or condition label corresponds to: oral pan-JAK inhibitor, 5-10 mg twice daily. Peripheral blood and lesional scalp punch biopsies were obtained from patients with alopecia areata. PBMCs were separated by density centrifugation and stained for CD3, CD4 and CD8, after which CD4+ and CD8+ T cells were sorted on a FACSAria. The library was built by means of the immunoSEQ multiplex PCR assay. RNA was extracted from all samples and reverse transcribed into cDNA as template for TCR sequencing. First-strand cDNA was synthesized with SuperScript III using a 2:1 mix of oligo-dT and random hexamers. A synthetic immune receptor repertoire was used to measure amplification bias, and any remaining bias was corrected computationally. Per the original workflow: After raw reads were preprocessed to remove errors, the CDR3 was defined following IMGT conventions as running from the conserved cysteine to phenylalanine. Clonality was computed by normalizing Shannon entropy by log2 of the number of productive unique TCRs and subtracting the result from 1. CD4 or CD8 identity of scalp clones was inferred by cross-referencing scalp TCRbeta sequences with sorted blood CD4 and CD8 repertoires. The source is immuneACCESS, and TCRdb retained only in-frame sequences with V and J called. Part of the clones is not carried over; for the studies checked, unresolved V genes explain less than half of this, and the remainder is unexplained. The DNA was the basis for D and trimming; V, J and clone size are from that table. This sample holds around 100,000 clones; roughly 60% were observed only once. The top ten clonotypes cover roughly 15% of the sample.

V gives up 1 base and J gives up 5 bases, and the segment between their germline ends measures 9 bases. The germline V gene (reference sequence) sets CDR1 to SEHNR and CDR2 to FQNEAQ. Its CDR3 holds 13 amino acids, cysteine through phenylalanine. Only the CDR3 part of the read is kept: 39 bases, read in frame from the first base. Turning to this clone: Its binding antigen is unknown. Per-nucleotide qualities are absent, and no much larger clonotype sits a single base away.

Specimen: CD8+ T cells sorted from blood, collected between weeks 55 and 65, from a patient treated with tofacitinib. The TCR comes from a human donor with alopecia areata. Recombination joined TRBV7-9 with TRBJ2-7, with the D gene not clear enough to name. This receptor carries the CDR3 CASSLGQVDEQYF. The nucleotide sequence is TGTGCCAGCAGCTTAGGCCAGGTAGACGAGCAGTACTTC.